Each of the 17 T cell receptor beta chains below was sequenced from the same sample in a study of technical replicates of blood from several donors. TCRdb's copy holds only in-frame clones and misses some; the assay was immunoSEQ multiplex PCR. The sample consists of roughly 79,000 clones, over 90% of them appearing once. The specimen was T cells isolated from PBMCs. These receptors came from a human donor in good health.

This sequence joins TRBV5-4 and TRBJ1-1; perhaps TRBD1 as D (5 bases). The germline V gene encodes CDR1 SGHNT and CDR2 YYREEE (reference sequence). V lost 3 bases and J lost 9, with 12 bases in between. The CDR3 spans 12 residues. CDR3 loop: CASSWGESKAFF. CDR3 DNA sequence: TGTGCCAGCAGCTGGGGCGAGAGTAAAGCTTTCTTT.

The chain carries TRBV6-1 and TRBJ2-1; a possible D gene is TRBD2 (5 bases). Germline values: CDR1 MNHNS, CDR2 SASEGT. The CDR3 is made up of 14 amino acids. V shed 7 bases and J shed 9 bases, with 19 bases lying between them. The CDR3 loop reads CASIYGQAAGEQFF. DNA for the CDR3: TGTGCCAGCATATATGGGCAGGCGGCGGGTGAGCAGTTCTTC.

As for this clone: The sample holds other DNA sequences that translate to the same CDR3. The J gene is TRBJ1-5, the V gene TRBV27; 7 bases agree with TRBD1. CDR3 length equals 14 residues. Germline lookup yields CDR1 MNHEY and CDR2 SMNVEV (reference sequence). J was trimmed by 2 bases and V by 3 bases; bases with no gene match: 1. CDR3 nucleotide sequence: TGTGCCAGCAGTTTTACAGGGGGCAATCAGCCCCAGCATTTT. Encoded protein: CASSFTGGNQPQHF.

This chain connects TRBV4-1 to TRBJ2-5; 9 nucleotides match TRBD2. The CDR3 loop spans 18 amino acids. Germline V gene sequence: CDR1 MGHRA, CDR2 YSYEKL. With 1 base clipped from V and 5 bases from J, the junction kept 14 bases outside the gene matches. The CDR3 DNA reads TGCGCCAGCAGCCAAGTCGTGGGTAGCGGGAGATATGGGGAGACCCAGTACTTC. It specifies CASSQVVGSGRYGETQYF.

In its sample, this clone was seen once. The chain links TRBV11-3 to TRBJ2-1; 10 bases are shared with TRBD1. J gave up 7 bases and V 5 bases, and 8 bases lay outside the gene matches. Per germline, CDR1 SGHNT and CDR2 YENEEA. This CDR3 has 15 residues. The CDR3 sequence is CASSPGTGDRNEQFF. CDR3 sequence (DNA): TGTGCCAGCAGCCCAGGGACAGGGGATAGGAATGAGCAGTTCTTC.

The chain couples TRBV5-1 to TRBJ1-2; D perhaps matches TRBD1 (5 bases). This CDR3 region has 16 residues. Per the germline V gene, CDR1 is SGHRS and CDR2 is YFSETQ. V lost 3 bases, J lost 3 bases, and 18 bases lay in between. The chain's CDR3 is CASSSGVFGAYYGYTF. The CDR3 nucleotides are TGCGCCAGCAGCTCGGGGGTCTTTGGGGCCTACTATGGCTACACCTTC.

This clone appeared a single time. V gene TRBV27 combines with J gene TRBJ2-7, with unresolved D. The CDR3 runs to 14 residues. Germline V gene data show CDR1 as MNHEY and CDR2 as SMNVEV (reference sequence). Trimming removed 4 bases from V and 4 bases from J, with 14 bases in between. CDR3 nucleotides: TGTGCCAGCAGTTCCCCTACGCGGCCGTACGAGCAGTACTTC. It is translated as CASSSPTRPYEQYF.

This sequence joins TRBV7-2 and TRBJ1-3; 7 nucleotides line up with TRBD1. J gave up 9 bases and V 3 bases, and 8 bases lay outside the gene matches. This CDR3 is 14 amino acids long. Germline V gene data show CDR1 as SGHTA and CDR2 as FQGNSA. The chain's CDR3 is CASSLDRLAGTIYF. The CDR3 nucleotides read TGTGCCAGCAGCTTGGACAGGTTGGCTGGCACCATATATTTT.

The chain employs TRBV19 and TRBJ1-5; D is perhaps TRBD1 (5 bases). CDR1 and CDR2 (germline): LNHDA, SQIVND (reference sequence). The CDR3 extends over 14 amino acids. The ends were cut back, 3 bases at V and 7 bases at J, with 13 bases in the middle. In DNA, the CDR3 is TGTGCCAGTAGTATGGTGGGGCTTTGGCAGCCCCAGCATTTT. Protein: CASSMVGLWQPQHF.

The CDR3 protein is CASSLSRTGELFF. The CDR3 coding sequence is TGTGCCAGCAGCTTATCCAGAACCGGGGAGCTGTTTTTT. The chain joins TRBV7-2 to TRBJ2-2; D gene unclear. V was trimmed by 2 bases and J by 5 bases, leaving 6 bases between them. This CDR3 spans 13 amino acids. The germline V gene has CDR1 SGHTA and CDR2 FQGNSA.

The rearrangement uses TRBV5-1 and TRBJ2-6; D is undetermined. The length of the CDR3 is 15 residues. CDR1 is SGHRS, CDR2 YFSETQ, per germline. V was shortened by 0 bases and J by 1 base, with 5 bases between the two germline ends. This chain's CDR3 is CASSLGRSGANVLTF. The CDR3 nucleotides read TGCGCCAGCAGCTTGGGCAGATCTGGGGCCAACGTCCTGACTTTC.

The rearrangement joins TRBV5-1 to TRBJ1-1; tentative D call: TRBD1 (5 bases). CDR1 SGHRS and CDR2 YFSETQ come from the germline V gene. The CDR3 spans 19 residues. Trimming shortened V by 2 bases and J by 1 base, and 24 bases separated the two germline ends. Here the CDR3 DNA reads TGCGCCAGCAGCTTTGGGGCCCATTCACGGATTACCCCGAACACTGAAGCTTTCTTT. This encodes CASSFGAHSRITPNTEAFF.

The chain has TRBV11-3 and TRBJ2-1, with a weak D call TRBD1 (5 bases). V was clipped by 5 bases and J by 7 bases, with 9 bases between them. The germline gives CDR1 SGHNT, CDR2 YENEEA. This CDR3 spans 12 amino acids. The CDR3 DNA is TGTGCCAGCAGCCTCAGGGTAAATGAGCAGTTCTTC. It encodes CASSLRVNEQFF. The entire variable domain, with the rest obtained from reference TRBV11-3 and TRBJ2-1, is as follows: EAGVVQSPRYKIIEKKQPVAFWCNPISGHNTLYWYLQNLGQGPELLIRYENEEAVDDSQLPKDRFSAERLKGVDSTLKIQPAELGDSAVYLCASSLRVNEQFFGPGTRLTVL.

CDR3 amino acids: CASSYQGSYEQYF. As DNA, the CDR3 is TGTGCCAGCAGTTACCAGGGTTCCTACGAGCAGTACTTC. The chain uses TRBV6-5 and TRBJ2-7; a possible D gene is TRBD1 (5 bases). Trimming removed 2 bases at V and 1 base at J, with 6 bases between. The CDR3 loop spans 13 amino acids. CDR1 MNHEY and CDR2 SVGAGI come from the germline V gene.

This clone was observed once. This chain joins TRBV5-6 and TRBJ1-1; D gene uncertain. CDR3 length: 16 amino acids. V was clipped by 2 bases and J by 1 base, with 15 bases between them. Germline V gene lookup returns CDR1 SGHDT and CDR2 YYEEEE. The CDR3 DNA follows: TGTGCCAGCAGCTTCCCGGACTTGGTTGGGAACACTGAAGCTTTCTTT. Translating it yields CASSFPDLVGNTEAFF.

The chain recombines TRBV28 with TRBJ2-5, with TRBD2 identical over 9 bases. CDR3 length: 14 amino acids. V lost 8 bases, J lost 6 bases, and 10 bases stayed unmatched. CDR1 is MDHEN, CDR2 SYDVKM, per germline. The CDR3 here is CASAFSGRAKTQYF. The CDR3 DNA is TGTGCCAGCGCCTTTAGCGGGAGAGCCAAGACCCAGTACTTC.

The chain uses TRBV5-8 and TRBJ2-3; TRBD2 aligns across 14 bases. V shed 4 bases, J shed 0 bases, and the junction held 7 bases outside the gene matches. This CDR3 is built from 18 residues. Germline V CDR1 and CDR2: SGHTS, YDEGEE. CDR3 DNA: TGTGCCAGCAGCGTGACTAGCGGGAGGGCGGCTAGCACAGATACGCAGTATTTT. Its protein product is CASSVTSGRAASTDTQYF.